The source of this T cell receptor beta chain is a study of human T cells and chemical hapten exposure. Study-wide results and limits: TCRs exceeding a frequency of 1 in 1000 stayed unchanged under DPC sensitization.

Within the library, unique molecular identifiers were attached to each individual cDNA molecule. Original processing notes: The number of TCRs in each sample had a median of approximately 96,000 and spanned roughly 23,224 to 700,000. TCRdb re-called the RACE reads with MiXCR, one entry per CDR3 protein. The V and J calls were determined by TCRdb, not by the authors. The sample records 43,000 or so distinct CDR3 sequences, 4.3% being singletons. Time point reported: healthy volunteer bleed at 2 weeks. RNA extraction used unfractionated whole blood as the source of total RNA. The CDR3 loop spans 17 amino acids. Germline lookup yields CDR1 SGDLS and CDR2 YYNGEE. V was clipped by 4 bases and J by 9 bases; unmatched bases: 14. This clonotype was counted ten times or more. Antigen: not known.

The TCR originated in a female donor in good health. Some clones in this sample may be carry-over from other donors' samples. The rearrangement links TRBV9 to TRBJ1-6; 9 nucleotides line up with TRBD1. Sample: whole blood. CDR3 sequence reads: CASSSRTGGDGASPLHF. In DNA form, the CDR3 reads TGTGCCAGCAGCAGTCGCACAGGGGGCGACGGGGCTTCACCCCTCCACTTT.